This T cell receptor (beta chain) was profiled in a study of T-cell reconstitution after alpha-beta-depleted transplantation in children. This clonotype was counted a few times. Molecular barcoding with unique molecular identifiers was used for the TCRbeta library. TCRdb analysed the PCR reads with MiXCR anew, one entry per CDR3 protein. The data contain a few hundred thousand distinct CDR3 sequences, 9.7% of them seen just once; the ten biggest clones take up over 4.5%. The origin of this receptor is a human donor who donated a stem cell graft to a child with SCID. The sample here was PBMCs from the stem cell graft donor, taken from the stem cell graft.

In nucleotides, the CDR3 is TGTGCCAGCAGCTTAGCGCTGGGGCCAGAGACCCAGTACTTC. It specifies CASSLALGPETQYF. The V and J genes are TRBV7-9 and TRBJ2-5, with D perhaps matching TRBD1 (5 bases). The CDR3 loop spans 14 amino acids. Germline V CDR1 and CDR2: SEHNR, FQNEAQ (reference sequence). The V end lost 0 bases, the J end lost 4 bases, and 9 bases lay between the germline ends.